Below, one T cell receptor (beta chain) is given with its context. This record comes from a study of patients and donors after allogeneic stem cell transplantation. TCRdb used MiXCR to reprocess the RT-PCR reads, holding one entry per CDR3 protein. The data show 150,000 to 200,000 distinct CDR3 sequences, around two fifths seen once. This CDR3 region has 13 residues. Trimming at V came to 5 bases and at J to 8 bases, leaving 5 bases not matched to a gene. The receptor comes from a human donor who was either an allogeneic HSCT recipient or a stem cell or donor lymphocyte infusion donor (not recorded which). It is not recorded whose cells these are; they may come from a transplant donor. The V and J genes are TRBV12-3 or TRBV12-4 and TRBJ2-1, with 8 bases fitting TRBD1. Sequenced: blood, either unsorted or a sorted T cell fraction (not recorded which). This CDR3 is CASSVGQGHEQFF. The CDR3 bases are TGTGCCAGCAGTGTAGGACAGGGTCATGAGCAGTTCTTC.